What follows are 21 T cell receptor beta chains derived from one specimen sequenced in a study of blood T cells in healthy people across ages. For the second PCR, which ran for roughly 6 to 12 cycles, a sample-barcoded 5' primer and a J-beta primer mix were used. One entry per CDR3 protein, called by TCRdb with MiXCR from the 5' RACE reads. The table lists around 790,000 distinct CDR3 sequences, about 42% of them singletons. Source material: blood. The source of these receptors is a man in his sixties in good health.

This clonotype occurred a few times. CDR3 in amino acids: CASSQGQGATYEQYF. CDR3 nucleotides: TGTGCCAGCAGCCAAGGACAGGGGGCCACCTACGAGCAGTACTTC. The V and J genes are TRBV28 and TRBJ2-7; 11 positions match TRBD1. Germline V lookup: CDR1 MDHEN, CDR2 SYDVKM. The CDR3 length is 15 residues. The junction had 6 bases not matched to a gene; V was cut back by 6 bases and J by 2 bases.

The chain employs TRBV6-1 and TRBJ2-5, with 7 bases that match TRBD1. Per the germline V gene, CDR1 is MNHNS and CDR2 is SASEGT. Losses at the gene ends were 6 bases for V and 5 bases for J; bases not matched to a gene: 12. The CDR3 covers 15 residues. In nucleotides, the CDR3 is TGTGCCAGCAGCCAAGGACAGGCCGAGCGGGAGACCCAGTACTTC. Translating gives CASSQGQAERETQYF.

The J gene is TRBJ2-7, the V gene TRBV10-3, with D maybe TRBD1 (5 bases). Gene TRBJ2-5 matches the end of the DNA better, so the J call may be wrong. This CDR3 has 12 residues. The V gene's germline CDR1 is ENHRY and CDR2 SYGVKD. CDR3 DNA: TGTGCCATCAGCAAGAAGGGGGAGACCCAGTACTTC. This sequence encodes CAISKKGETQYF.

This sequence joins TRBV2 and TRBJ1-5, with 7 bases lining up with TRBD1. In germline, CDR1 is SNHLY, CDR2 FYNNEI. J lost 1 base, V lost 8 bases, and 8 bases had no gene match. The CDR3 sequence is 15 residues long. The CDR3 bases are TGTGCCAGCGGCCCGGGACAGATAAGCAATCAGCCCCAGCATTTT. This translates into CASGPGQISNQPQHF.

The chain joins TRBV9 to TRBJ1-1; D gene unclear. The CDR3 length is 12 residues. Germline-derived CDR1 and CDR2 are SGDLS and YYNGEE. Between the trimmed V and J ends, which lost 3 bases and 7 bases, there was a span of 10 bases. The DNA of the CDR3 is TGTGCCAGCAGCGAGACCCCCGGTGAAGCTTTCTTT. This translates into CASSETPGEAFF.

The chain has TRBV4-3 and TRBJ2-3; 9 nucleotides align to TRBD1. Germline assignment: CDR1 LGHNA and CDR2 YSLEER. The V and J ends lost 0 bases and 1 base, in that order; junction bases with no gene match: 5. This CDR3 spans 17 amino acids. This CDR3 reads CASSQERDRERTDTQYF. In DNA, the CDR3 is TGCGCCAGCAGCCAAGAAAGGGACAGGGAGCGCACAGATACGCAGTATTTT.

V and J are TRBV18 and TRBJ2-3; D gene ambiguous. The germline V gene encodes CDR1 KGHSH and CDR2 LQKENI. The CDR3 has 12 residues. V gave up 6 bases and J gave up 4 bases, with 8 bases separating them. CDR3 in amino acids: CASSMGSDTQYF. DNA for the CDR3: TGTGCCAGCTCGATGGGATCAGATACGCAGTATTTT.

This rearrangement joins TRBV3-1 to TRBJ1-2; D perhaps matches TRBD1 (6 bases). V lost 0 bases and J lost 6, with 11 bases in between. Germline CDR1 and CDR2: LGHDT and YNNKEL (reference sequence). The CDR3 loop spans 14 amino acids. Here the CDR3 reads CASSQDAGTNGYTF. For the CDR3, the DNA is TGTGCCAGCAGCCAAGATGCAGGGACAAATGGCTACACCTTC.

V is TRBV5-6 and J is TRBJ1-2, with D unresolved. V was pared by 3 bases and J by 4 bases, with 10 bases between. Germline CDR1 reads SGHDT; CDR2 reads YYEEEE. The CDR3 has 13 amino acids. CDR3 bases: TGTGCCAGCAGCTCAGATGTTAGCTATGGCTACACCTTC. Translation gives CASSSDVSYGYTF.

This clonotype came up a few times. V usage is TRBV12-3 or TRBV12-4 and J usage is TRBJ2-3; D uncertain. The CDR3 loop spans 16 amino acids. The ends were cut back, 2 bases at V and 2 bases at J, with 14 bases in the middle. CDR3 DNA sequence: TGTGCCAGCAGTTTACCGGCAGAAAGCCCCACAGATACGCAGTATTTT. Encoded protein: CASSLPAESPTDTQYF.

The V gene is TRBV6-4, the J gene TRBJ2-7, with a tentative D call TRBD2 (7 bases). The CDR3 length is 14 residues. Germline CDR1 and CDR2: MRHNA and SNTAGT. V lost 4 bases, J lost 7 bases, and 17 bases lay in between. The CDR3 nucleotides read TGTGCCAGCAGTGTCGAGGGGGGGCTCAATGAGCAGTACTTC. This gives the protein CASSVEGGLNEQYF.

This clonotype was counted ten times or more. The rearrangement links TRBV7-2 to TRBJ1-6, with D maybe TRBD1 (5 bases). V lost 8 bases and J lost 5, with 13 bases in between. CDR1 and CDR2 (germline): SGHTA, FQGNSA. The CDR3 covers 14 residues. The CDR3 sequence is CASLGRVNNSPLHF. The CDR3 region has the DNA TGTGCCAGCCTTGGCAGGGTCAATAATTCACCCCTCCACTTT.

The chain couples TRBV7-2 to TRBJ2-3; D is perhaps TRBD2 (6 bases). CDR1 and CDR2 from the germline V gene are SGHTA and FQGNSA. Trimming took off 5 bases at V and 2 bases at J, with 14 bases between the two ends. This CDR3 has 15 residues. CDR3 nucleotides: TGTGCCAGCAGCCCGGGACTTCTTATCACAGATACGCAGTATTTT. This sequence encodes CASSPGLLITDTQYF.

The chain combines TRBV6-2 or TRBV6-3 with TRBJ1-1; no clear D gene. The CDR3 runs to 11 residues. Per the germline V gene, CDR1 is MNHEY and CDR2 is SVGEGT. V was trimmed by 2 bases and J by 8 bases, leaving 6 bases between them. The CDR3 nucleotides are TGTGCCAGCAGTTACCGGAGGGAAGCTTTCTTT. Protein sequence: CASSYRREAFF.

This clonotype occurred a few times. The chain uses TRBV15 and TRBJ2-2; D may be TRBD1 (6 bases). The length of the CDR3 is 17 residues. The germline V gene has CDR1 LNHNV and CDR2 YYDKDF (reference sequence). V was trimmed by 0 bases and J by 0 bases, leaving 11 bases between them. The CDR3 region is CATSRELDSANTGELFF. CDR3 bases: TGTGCCACCAGCAGAGAACTGGACAGCGCGAACACCGGGGAGCTGTTTTTT.

The chain uses TRBV10-3 and TRBJ2-7; TRBD1 matches at 9 bases. The CDR3 consists of 14 residues. Germline trimming cut 5 bases from V and 3 bases from J; bases unmatched to any gene: 5. The germline CDR1 and CDR2 sequences are ENHRY and SYGVKD. The CDR3 nucleotides read TGTGCCATCAGTAAACAGGGGGCGGGCTACGAGCAGTACTTC. It is translated as CAISKQGAGYEQYF.

The rearrangement joins TRBV5-1 to TRBJ2-3, with 8 positions matching TRBD2. V gave up 7 bases and J gave up 4 bases; unmatched junction bases: 8. The germline CDR1 and CDR2 sequences are SGHRS and YFSETQ. The CDR3 extends over 14 amino acids. DNA of the CDR3: TGCGCCAGCCGGCGCCGGGGGGGCCCAGATACGCAGTATTTT. Protein sequence: CASRRRGGPDTQYF. Complete variable domain (other parts from reference TRBV5-1 and TRBJ2-3): KAGVTQTPRYLIKTRGQQVTLSCSPISGHRSVSWYQQTPGQGLQFLFEYFSETQRNKGNFPGRFSGRQFSNSRSEMNVSTLELGDSALYLCASRRRGGPDTQYFGPGTRLTVL.

The V call is TRBV29-1, the J call TRBJ1-2; 8 nucleotides align to TRBD1. After removal of 3 bases from V and 8 bases from J, the junction contained 8 bases not matched to a gene. The CDR3 is 13 residues long. Germline-derived CDR1 and CDR2 are SQVTM and ANQGSEA. The CDR3 region has the DNA TGCAGCGTTGATGGACAGGGATTGTGGGGCTACACCTTC. Translated: CSVDGQGLWGYTF. Supplemented by reference TRBV29-1 and TRBJ1-2, the full variable domain reads SAVISQKPSRDICQRGTSLTIQCQVDSQVTMMFWYRQQPGQSLTLIATANQGSEATYESGFVIDKFPISRPNLTFSTLTVSNMSPEDSSIYLCSVDGQGLWGYTFGSGTRLTVV.

Only a few counts were recorded for this clonotype. CDR3 DNA sequence: TGTGCCAGCAGCTCTAGGGTTACCTCTGGGGCCAACGTCCTGACTTTC. This gives the protein CASSSRVTSGANVLTF. The rearrangement uses TRBV13 and TRBJ2-6, with D hard to call. This CDR3 is built from 16 residues. V was cut by 4 bases and J by 0 bases, with 10 bases left in between. Germline loops: CDR1 PRHDT, CDR2 FYEKMQ (reference sequence).

J is TRBJ2-1 and V is TRBV29-1; TRBD1 agrees at 7 bases. The CDR3 consists of 14 residues. The ends lost 4 bases at V and 3 bases at J; junction bases unmatched: 6. Germline V gene data show CDR1 as SQVTM and CDR2 as ANQGSEA. The CDR3 bases are TGCAGCGTTGCGAAGACAGGGAACTACAATGAGCAGTTCTTC. Its translation is CSVAKTGNYNEQFF.

The chain joins TRBV15 to TRBJ2-1; 9 nucleotides line up with TRBD2. The CDR3 contains 16 residues. Trimming at V came to 6 bases and at J to 8 bases, leaving 14 bases not matched to a gene. CDR1 is LNHNV, CDR2 YYDKDF, per germline (reference sequence). This chain's CDR3 is CATRPTGRGGTYEQFF. CDR3 in DNA: TGTGCCACCAGGCCTACAGGGCGGGGGGGGACGTATGAGCAGTTCTTC.